This T cell receptor beta chain was retrieved from a study of T-cell memory formation after mild COVID-19. This clonotype has more than one count but fewer than ten. The CDR3 length is 13 residues. V was clipped by 10 bases and J by 4 bases; unmatched bases: 9. CDR1 is LNHDA, CDR2 SQIVND, per germline (reference sequence). Each CDR3 protein is one row after TCRdb ran MiXCR on the 5' RACE reads. The sample has 500,000 to 650,000 distinct CDR3 sequences, about a fifth seen once. This chain links TRBV19 with TRBJ1-2, with 7 positions matching TRBD1. The receptor was derived from an adult woman who had mild COVID-19 (a few samples of this study predate the infection). Cell type and time point are not known. Specimen: PBMCs or a T cell subset sorted from them (not recorded which). DNA for the CDR3: TGTGCCACCTTGGGGACAGCTGGCTATGGCTACACCTTC. As protein: CATLGTAGYGYTF. Together with reference TRBV19 and TRBJ1-2, the CDR3 gives the full variable domain: DGGITQSPKYLFRKEGQNVTLSCEQNLNHDAMYWYRQDPGQGLRLIYYSQIVNDFQKGDIAEGYSVSREKKESFPLTVTSAQKNPTAFYLCATLGTAGYGYTFGSGTRLTVV.